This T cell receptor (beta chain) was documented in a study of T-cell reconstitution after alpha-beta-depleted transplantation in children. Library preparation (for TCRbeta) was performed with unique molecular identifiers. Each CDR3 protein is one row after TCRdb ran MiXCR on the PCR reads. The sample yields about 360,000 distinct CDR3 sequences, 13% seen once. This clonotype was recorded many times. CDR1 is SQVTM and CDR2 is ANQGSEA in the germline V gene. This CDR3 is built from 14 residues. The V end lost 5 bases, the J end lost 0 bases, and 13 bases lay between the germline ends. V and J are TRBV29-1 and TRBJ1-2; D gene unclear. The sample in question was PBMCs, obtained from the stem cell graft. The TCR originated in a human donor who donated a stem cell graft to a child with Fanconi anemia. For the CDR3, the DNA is TGCAGCGTTCAACAGATGGATTCTAACTATGGCTACACCTTC. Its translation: CSVQQMDSNYGYTF.